This T cell receptor beta chain emerged from a study of tumor and adjacent non-tumor tissue in lung cancer (dated by TCRdb to 2016 to 2018). With regard to the full study: Patients with adenocarcinoma (12), squamous cell carcinoma (2) and small cell lung cancer (1) were included in the cohort. Ages among the approximately 15 patients ranged from roughly 31 to 76 years, there were about ten men and 5 women, and disease was at TNM stage I to III. A total of 95 million to 150 million productive TCRbeta reads were generated by sequencing, corresponding to an average of about 4.17 million reads per sample. The study compared bulk TCRbeta repertoires between lung tumor tissue and matched distant non-tumor lung tissue from 15 or so lung cancer patients. Some 30 paired specimens, one tumor and one normal lung sample per patient, were profiled by TCRbeta CDR3 sequencing.

Receptors were amplified or captured by multiplex PCR. Sequencing used an Illumina HiSeq 2500. Following protocols modified from ARM-PCR, the researchers constructed TCRbeta libraries through three rounds of nested PCR with primers (Table S4). Before sequencing, PCR products in the 200-500 bp range were cut out of the gel and cleaned up using the QIAquick gel extraction kit. The authors processed their data as follows. Trimmomatic was used to clean the reads, FLASH merged the cleaned reads into complete CDR3 sequences, and MiTCR assigned the sequences to V(D)J germline segments. Clonal diversity was computed as the inverse Simpson's index with VDJtools. In-frame sequences lacking a premature stop codon were counted as productive reads. TCRdb cleaned the public reads at Q25 with fastp, built clones with MiXCR and kept in-frame beta chains. CDR3 protein sequences are deduplicated, and each keeps its most common genes and DNA. These V and J calls are TCRdb output, not the study's own analysis. Across this sample there are under 140,000 distinct CDR3 sequences, with approximately 80% seen only once. 20% to 25% of the sample is taken by the ten largest.

V drops 4 bases and J drops 6 bases, leaving 13 bases in between. The CDR3 spans 15 residues, from the cysteine through the phenylalanine. Solely the CDR3 DNA is kept, with 45 bases framed from the first base. The germline V gene gives CDR1 as MDHEN and CDR2 as SYDVKM. This clonotype was observed a single time. It lacks a known antigen. A clone one base away is much larger, so this may be a read error. Results and caveats for the whole study, not just this receptor: The cohort had only about 16 patients, and the authors noted that larger samples and more detailed clinical data are needed. Peripheral blood was not sequenced, so blood TCRbeta repertoires were not examined in the lung cancer patients of the study. In normal lung, the top 100 clones accounted for a significantly larger cumulative share of the repertoire than in tumor tissue. Tumor tissue showed significantly greater TCR diversity (inverse Simpson) than normal lung tissue (about 400 vs 150, P = 0.0075, Mann-Whitney U test). Younger patients had significantly higher TCR diversity, and higher tumor TCR diversity was associated with shorter overall and disease-free survival. The sequencing platform is not named in the methods, and unique molecular identifiers are not mentioned.

Bulk unsorted tissue served as the source for RNA extraction, and RNA quality was assessed using a NanoDrop ND-1000 and an Agilent 2100. Newly diagnosed lung cancer patients without prior chemotherapy who had been admitted for thoracic surgery in China between August and November 2014 were enrolled as donors. Patients with previous radiotherapy or chemotherapy, or with another concurrent cancer, were excluded from the study. Pieces of surgical tissue measuring about 1-2 cm3 were kept in RNAlater solution and stored at -80 degrees C until use. The rearrangement joined TRBV28 to TRBJ2-6; the D gene is unclear. The specimen was lung tumor tissue. This receptor was taken from a man aged 70 or older with non-small cell lung cancer. The DNA sequence is given as TGTGCCAGCAGTTCCCGTTGGGCTGAGGCCAACGTCCTGACTTTC. Its translation reads: CASSSRWAEANVLTF.